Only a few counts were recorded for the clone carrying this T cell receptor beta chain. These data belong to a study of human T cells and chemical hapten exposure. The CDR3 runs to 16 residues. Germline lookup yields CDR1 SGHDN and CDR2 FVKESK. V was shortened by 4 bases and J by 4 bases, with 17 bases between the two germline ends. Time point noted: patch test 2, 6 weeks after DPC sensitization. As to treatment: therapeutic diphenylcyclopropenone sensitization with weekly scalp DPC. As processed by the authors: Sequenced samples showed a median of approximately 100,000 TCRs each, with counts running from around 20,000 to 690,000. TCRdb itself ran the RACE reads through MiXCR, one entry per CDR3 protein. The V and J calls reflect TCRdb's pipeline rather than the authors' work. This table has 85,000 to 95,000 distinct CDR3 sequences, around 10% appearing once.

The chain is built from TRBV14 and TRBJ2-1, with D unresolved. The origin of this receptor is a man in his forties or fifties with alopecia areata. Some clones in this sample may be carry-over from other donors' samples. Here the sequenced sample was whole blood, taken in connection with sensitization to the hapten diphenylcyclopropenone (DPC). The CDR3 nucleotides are TGTGCCAGCAGCCGTGACTTTAGCACTGGGTACAATGAGCAGTTCTTC. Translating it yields CASSRDFSTGYNEQFF.